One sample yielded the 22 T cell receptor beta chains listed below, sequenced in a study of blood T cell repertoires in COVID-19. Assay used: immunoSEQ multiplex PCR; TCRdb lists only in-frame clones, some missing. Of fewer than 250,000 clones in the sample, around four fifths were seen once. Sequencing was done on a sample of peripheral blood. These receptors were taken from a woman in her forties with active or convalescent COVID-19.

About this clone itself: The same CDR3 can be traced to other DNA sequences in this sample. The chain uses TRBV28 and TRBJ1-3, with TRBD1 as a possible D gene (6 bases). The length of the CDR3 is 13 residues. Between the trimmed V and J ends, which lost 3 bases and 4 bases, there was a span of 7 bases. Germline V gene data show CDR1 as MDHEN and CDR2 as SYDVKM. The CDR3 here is CASSFQGGNTIYF. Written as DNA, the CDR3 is TGTGCCAGCAGTTTTCAGGGGGGAAACACCATATATTTT.

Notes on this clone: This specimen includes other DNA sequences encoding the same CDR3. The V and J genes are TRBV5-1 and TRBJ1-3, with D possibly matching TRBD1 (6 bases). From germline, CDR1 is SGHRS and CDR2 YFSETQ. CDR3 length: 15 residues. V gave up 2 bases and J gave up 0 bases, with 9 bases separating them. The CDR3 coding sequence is TGCGCCAGCAGCTTAACAGGGCTCTCTGGAAACACCATATATTTT. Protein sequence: CASSLTGLSGNTIYF.

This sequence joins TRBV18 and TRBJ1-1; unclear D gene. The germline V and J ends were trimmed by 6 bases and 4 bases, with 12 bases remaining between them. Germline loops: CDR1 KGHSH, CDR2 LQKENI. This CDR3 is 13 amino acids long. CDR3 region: CASSPRIGTEAFF. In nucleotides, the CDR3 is TGTGCCAGCTCCCCGAGGATCGGCACTGAAGCTTTCTTT.

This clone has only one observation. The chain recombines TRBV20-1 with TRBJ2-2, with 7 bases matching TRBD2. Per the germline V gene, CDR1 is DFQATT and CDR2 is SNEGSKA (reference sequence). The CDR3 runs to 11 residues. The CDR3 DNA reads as TGCGGACGACTAGCCGCCGGGGAGCTGTTTTTT. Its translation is CGRLAAGELFF.

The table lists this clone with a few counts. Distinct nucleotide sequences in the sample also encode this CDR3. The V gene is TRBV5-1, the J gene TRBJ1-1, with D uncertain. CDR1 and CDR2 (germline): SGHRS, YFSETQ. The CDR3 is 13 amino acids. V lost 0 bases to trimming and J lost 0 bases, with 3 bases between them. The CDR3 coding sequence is TGCGCCAGCAGCTTGGGAGTGAACACTGAAGCTTTCTTT. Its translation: CASSLGVNTEAFF.

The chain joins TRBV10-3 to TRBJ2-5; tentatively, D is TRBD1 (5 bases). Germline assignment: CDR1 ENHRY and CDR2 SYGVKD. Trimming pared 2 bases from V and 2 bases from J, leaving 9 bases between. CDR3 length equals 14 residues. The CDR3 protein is CAISEKGQQETQYF. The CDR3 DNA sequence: TGTGCCATCAGTGAGAAGGGGCAGCAAGAGACCCAGTACTTC.

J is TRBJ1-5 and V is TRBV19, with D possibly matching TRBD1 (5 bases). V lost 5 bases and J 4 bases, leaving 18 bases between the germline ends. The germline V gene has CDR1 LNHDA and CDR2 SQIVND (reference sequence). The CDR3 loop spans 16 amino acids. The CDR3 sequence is CASSLGHGMKNQPQHF. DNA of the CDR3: TGTGCCAGTAGTTTAGGACATGGAATGAAAAATCAGCCCCAGCATTTT.

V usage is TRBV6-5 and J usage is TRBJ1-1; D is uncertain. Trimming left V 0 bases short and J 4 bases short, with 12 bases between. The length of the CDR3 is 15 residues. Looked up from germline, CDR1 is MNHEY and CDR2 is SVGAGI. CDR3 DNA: TGTGCCAGCAGTTACTCATGGAGGATCAGCACTGAAGCTTTCTTT. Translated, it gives CASSYSWRISTEAFF.

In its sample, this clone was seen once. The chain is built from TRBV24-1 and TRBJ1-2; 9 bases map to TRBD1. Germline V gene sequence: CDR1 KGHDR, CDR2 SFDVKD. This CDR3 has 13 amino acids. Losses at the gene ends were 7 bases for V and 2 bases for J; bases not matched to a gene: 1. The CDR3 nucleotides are TGTGCCACCAGACAGGGGGCGAACTATGGCTACACCTTC. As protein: CATRQGANYGYTF.

CDR3 region: CASSLTESSYEQYF. The DNA of the CDR3 is TGTGCCAGCAGCTTAACAGAGAGCTCCTACGAGCAGTACTTC. The chain is built from TRBV7-2 and TRBJ2-7; D call uncertain. The CDR3 length is 14 residues. Germline CDR1 reads SGHTA; CDR2 reads FQGNSA. The germline V and J ends were trimmed by 2 bases and 0 bases, with 8 bases remaining between them.

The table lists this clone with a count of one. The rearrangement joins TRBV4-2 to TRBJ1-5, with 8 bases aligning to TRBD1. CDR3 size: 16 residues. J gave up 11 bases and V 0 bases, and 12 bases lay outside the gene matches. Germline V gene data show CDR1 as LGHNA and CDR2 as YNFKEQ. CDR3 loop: CASSQDKWQGAISQHF. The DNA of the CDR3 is TGTGCCAGCAGCCAAGATAAGTGGCAGGGGGCAATTTCCCAGCATTTT.

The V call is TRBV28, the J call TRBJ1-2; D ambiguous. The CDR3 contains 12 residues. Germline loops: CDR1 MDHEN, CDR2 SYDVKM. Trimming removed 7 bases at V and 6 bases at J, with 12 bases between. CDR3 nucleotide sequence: TGTGCCAGCACCCCCCGGGGAAATGGCTACACCTTC. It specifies CASTPRGNGYTF.

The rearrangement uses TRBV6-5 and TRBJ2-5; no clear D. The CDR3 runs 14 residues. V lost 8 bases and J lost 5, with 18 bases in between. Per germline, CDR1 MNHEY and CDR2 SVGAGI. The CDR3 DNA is TGTGCCAGCGTCTCTTTCCTCTCCGGGGAGACCCAGTACTTC. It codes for CASVSFLSGETQYF.

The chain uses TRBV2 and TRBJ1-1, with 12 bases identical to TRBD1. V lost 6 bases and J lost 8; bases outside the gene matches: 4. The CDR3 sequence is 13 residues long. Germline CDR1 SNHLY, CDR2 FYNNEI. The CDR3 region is CASRAGTGGEAFF. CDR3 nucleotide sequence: TGTGCCAGCAGGGCCGGGACAGGGGGCGAAGCTTTCTTT.

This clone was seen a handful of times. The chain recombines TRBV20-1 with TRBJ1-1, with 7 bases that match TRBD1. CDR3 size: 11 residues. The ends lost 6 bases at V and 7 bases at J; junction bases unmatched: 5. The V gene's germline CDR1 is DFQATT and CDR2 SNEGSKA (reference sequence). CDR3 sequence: CSARTGVEAFF. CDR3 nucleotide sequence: TGCAGTGCCCGGACAGGAGTTGAAGCTTTCTTT.

The CDR3 bases are TGCGCCAGCAGCTTGGAACCGCCGGGAGCTGCTACTAGTAACACTGAAGCTTTCTTT. It codes for CASSLEPPGAATSNTEAFF. This chain joins TRBV5-1 and TRBJ1-1; D unclear. Looked up from germline, CDR1 is SGHRS and CDR2 is YFSETQ. The CDR3 runs to 19 residues. Trimming took 0 bases from V and 2 from J, leaving 23 bases between them.

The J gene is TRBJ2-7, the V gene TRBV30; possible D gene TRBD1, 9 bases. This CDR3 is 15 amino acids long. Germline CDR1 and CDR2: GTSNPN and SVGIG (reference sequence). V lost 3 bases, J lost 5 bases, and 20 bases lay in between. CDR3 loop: CAWSRGGTGKHEQYF. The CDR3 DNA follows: TGTGCCTGGAGCCGGGGGGGGACAGGGAAACACGAGCAGTACTTC. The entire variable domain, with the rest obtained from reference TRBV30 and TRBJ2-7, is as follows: SQTIHQWPATLVQPVGSPLSLECTVEGTSNPNLYWYRQAAGRGLQLLFYSVGIGQISSEVPQNLSASRPQDRQFILSSKKLLLSDSGFYLCAWSRGGTGKHEQYFGPGTRLTVT.

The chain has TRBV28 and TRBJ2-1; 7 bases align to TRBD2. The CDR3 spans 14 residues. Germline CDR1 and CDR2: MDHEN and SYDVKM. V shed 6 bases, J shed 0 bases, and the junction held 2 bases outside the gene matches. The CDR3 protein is CASSRGGSYNEQFF. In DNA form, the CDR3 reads TGTGCCAGCAGCCGCGGGGGCTCCTACAATGAGCAGTTCTTC.

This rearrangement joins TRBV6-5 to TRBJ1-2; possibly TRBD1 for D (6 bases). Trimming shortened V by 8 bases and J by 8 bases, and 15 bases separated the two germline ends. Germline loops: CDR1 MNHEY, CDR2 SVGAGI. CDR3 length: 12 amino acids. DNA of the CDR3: TGTGCCAGCGTCCGTGAGGGGGTAGGCTACACCTTC. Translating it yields CASVREGVGYTF.

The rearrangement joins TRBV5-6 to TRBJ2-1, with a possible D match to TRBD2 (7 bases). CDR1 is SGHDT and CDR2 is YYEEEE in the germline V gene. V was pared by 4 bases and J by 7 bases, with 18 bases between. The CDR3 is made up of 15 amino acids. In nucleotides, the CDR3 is TGTGCCAGCAGCCCTGCGGGGGCCTCGAGTAATGAGCAGTTCTTC. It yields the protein CASSPAGASSNEQFF. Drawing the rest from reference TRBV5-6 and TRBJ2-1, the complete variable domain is DAGVTQSPTHLIKTRGQQVTLRCSPKSGHDTVSWYQQALGQGPQFIFQYYEEEERQRGNFPDRFSGHQFPNYSSELNVNALLLGDSALYLCASSPAGASSNEQFFGPGTRLTVL.

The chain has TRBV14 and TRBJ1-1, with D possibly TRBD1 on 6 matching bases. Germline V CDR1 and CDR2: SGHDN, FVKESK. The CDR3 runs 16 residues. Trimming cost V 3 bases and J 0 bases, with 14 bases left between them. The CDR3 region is CASSQATGQMNTEAFF. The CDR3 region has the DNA TGTGCCAGCAGCCAGGCGACGGGACAAATGAACACTGAAGCTTTCTTT.

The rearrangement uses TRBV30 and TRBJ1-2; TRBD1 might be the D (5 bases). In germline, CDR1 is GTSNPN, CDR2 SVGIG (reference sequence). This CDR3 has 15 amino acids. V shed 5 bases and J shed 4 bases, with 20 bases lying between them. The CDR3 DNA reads TGTGCCTGGGATCCCGGGCAGGGAGGGTTCTATGGCTACACCTTC. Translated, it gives CAWDPGQGGFYGYTF.